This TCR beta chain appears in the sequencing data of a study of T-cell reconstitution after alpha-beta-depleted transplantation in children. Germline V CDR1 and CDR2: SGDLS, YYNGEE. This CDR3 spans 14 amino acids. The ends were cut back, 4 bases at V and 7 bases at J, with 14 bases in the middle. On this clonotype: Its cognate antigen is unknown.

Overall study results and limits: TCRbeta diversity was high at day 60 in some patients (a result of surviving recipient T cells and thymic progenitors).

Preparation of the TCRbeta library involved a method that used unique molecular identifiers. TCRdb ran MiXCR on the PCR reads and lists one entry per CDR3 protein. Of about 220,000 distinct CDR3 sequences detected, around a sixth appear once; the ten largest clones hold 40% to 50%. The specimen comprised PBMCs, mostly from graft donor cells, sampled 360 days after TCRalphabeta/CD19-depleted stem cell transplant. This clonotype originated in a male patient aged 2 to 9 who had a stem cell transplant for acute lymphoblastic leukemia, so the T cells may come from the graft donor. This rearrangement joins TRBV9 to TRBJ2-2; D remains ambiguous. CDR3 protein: CASSPPLGLGELFF. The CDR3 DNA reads TGTGCCAGCAGCCCCCCCCTGGGTCTCGGGGAGCTGTTTTTT.